Following are 9 T cell receptor beta chains from one sample sequenced in a study of blood T cell repertoires in COVID-19. The assay was immunoSEQ multiplex PCR, and TCRdb's table has in-frame clones only and misses some. The sample has 95,000 to 150,000 clones; 80% to 90% are singletons. The sequencing sample was made of peripheral blood. Receptors originate from a woman between 50 and 59 years old with active or convalescent COVID-19.

This chain links TRBV12-3 or TRBV12-4 with TRBJ2-1; TRBD2 aligns across 10 bases. CDR3 length: 13 residues. The CDR3 sequence is CATSGRAYNEQFF. CDR3 in DNA: TGTGCAACAAGCGGGAGGGCCTACAATGAGCAGTTCTTC.

This clone was detected only once. The chain links TRBV4-2 to TRBJ2-3; 8 bases are shared with TRBD2. V was pared by 0 bases and J by 0 bases, with 8 bases of the junction left unmatched. The CDR3 runs to 18 residues. Germline loops: CDR1 LGHNA, CDR2 YNFKEQ. The CDR3 here is CASSQEDFSGTSTDTQYF. For the CDR3, the DNA is TGTGCCAGCAGCCAAGAGGACTTTAGCGGGACTAGCACAGATACGCAGTATTTT.

This sequence joins TRBV4-2 and TRBJ2-5, with D possibly being TRBD2 (7 bases). The CDR3 covers 17 residues. Germline loops: CDR1 LGHNA, CDR2 YNFKEQ. V was cut by 0 bases and J by 7 bases, with 21 bases left in between. The CDR3 reads CASSQDYTGGSPATQYF. The DNA of the CDR3 is TGTGCCAGCAGCCAAGATTATACGGGGGGCAGTCCAGCGACCCAGTACTTC.

V gene TRBV28 combines with J gene TRBJ2-7; TRBD2 might be the D (6 bases). CDR3 length: 16 residues. V was pared by 2 bases and J by 2 bases, with 16 bases between. Germline V lookup: CDR1 MDHEN, CDR2 SYDVKM. In nucleotides, the CDR3 is TGTGCCAGCAGTTTAAGTGGAACGGGGGAGACCTACGAGCAGTACTTC. Amino acid sequence: CASSLSGTGETYEQYF.

This chain links TRBV24-1 with TRBJ2-6, with 7 bases that match TRBD1. From germline, CDR1 is KGHDR and CDR2 SFDVKD. J was trimmed by 0 bases and V by 6 bases; bases with no gene match: 7. The CDR3 length is 17 residues. The CDR3 nucleotides are TGTGCCACCAGTTCCCGGGACAGAGCCTCTGGGGCCAACGTCCTGACTTTC. This codes for CATSSRDRASGANVLTF.

The chain is built from TRBV18 and TRBJ2-1, with D perhaps TRBD1 (5 bases). CDR1 and CDR2 from the germline V gene are KGHSH and LQKENI. The CDR3 is 13 amino acids. V was shortened by 3 bases and J by 9 bases, with 12 bases between the two germline ends. CDR3 amino acids: CASSPTGPGEQFF. CDR3 coding DNA: TGTGCCAGCTCACCTACAGGACCTGGTGAGCAGTTCTTC.

This chain links TRBV30 with TRBJ1-3; 9 bases are a match to TRBD1. Germline CDR1 GTSNPN, CDR2 SVGIG (reference sequence). This CDR3 contains 13 residues. V lost 8 bases and J lost 4; bases outside the gene matches: 6. CDR3 nucleotides: TGTGCCACAGGGGGCTCATACGGAAACACCATATATTTT. It translates to CATGGSYGNTIYF.

This clone was counted between two and nine times. The gene calls are TRBV10-3 and TRBJ2-1; D is perhaps TRBD1 (6 bases). The V gene lost 6 bases and the J gene lost 3 bases, with 9 bases spanning the gap. The CDR3 runs to 13 residues. Germline values: CDR1 ENHRY, CDR2 SYGVKD. In DNA form, the CDR3 reads TGTGCCATCAGAGGGGGTAACTACAATGAGCAGTTCTTC. Protein sequence: CAIRGGNYNEQFF.

This CDR3 is CATSDPGEFGNEQFF. For the CDR3, the DNA is TGTGCCACCAGTGATCCCGGGGAGTTTGGAAATGAGCAGTTCTTC. The rearrangement uses TRBV24-1 and TRBJ2-1; D is possibly TRBD2 (5 bases). CDR1 and CDR2 from the germline V gene are KGHDR and SFDVKD. V gave up 3 bases and J gave up 7 bases, with 15 bases separating them. The CDR3 covers 15 residues.